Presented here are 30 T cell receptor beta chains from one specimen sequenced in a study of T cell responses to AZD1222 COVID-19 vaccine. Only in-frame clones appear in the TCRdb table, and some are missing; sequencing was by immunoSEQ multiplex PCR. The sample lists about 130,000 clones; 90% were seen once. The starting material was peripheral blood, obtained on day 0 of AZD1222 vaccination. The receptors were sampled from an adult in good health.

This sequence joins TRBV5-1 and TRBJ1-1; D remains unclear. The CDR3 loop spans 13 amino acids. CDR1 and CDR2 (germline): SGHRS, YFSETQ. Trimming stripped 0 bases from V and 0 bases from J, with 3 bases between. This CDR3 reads CASSLGMNTEAFF. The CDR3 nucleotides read TGCGCCAGCAGCTTGGGGATGAACACTGAAGCTTTCTTT.

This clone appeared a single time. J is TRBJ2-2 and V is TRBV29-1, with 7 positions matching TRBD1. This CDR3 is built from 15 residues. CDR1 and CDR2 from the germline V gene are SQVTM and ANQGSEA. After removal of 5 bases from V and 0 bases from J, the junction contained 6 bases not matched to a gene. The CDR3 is CSVSTGESNTGELFF. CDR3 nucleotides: TGCAGCGTTTCTACAGGGGAGTCGAACACCGGGGAGCTGTTTTTT.

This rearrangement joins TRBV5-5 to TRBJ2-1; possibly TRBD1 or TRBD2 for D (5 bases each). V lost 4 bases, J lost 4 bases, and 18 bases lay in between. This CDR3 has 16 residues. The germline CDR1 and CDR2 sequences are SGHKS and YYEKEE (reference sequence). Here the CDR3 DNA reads TGTGCCAGCAGCCAAGGTCGGTGGGGGTCGTACAATGAGCAGTTCTTC. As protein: CASSQGRWGSYNEQFF.

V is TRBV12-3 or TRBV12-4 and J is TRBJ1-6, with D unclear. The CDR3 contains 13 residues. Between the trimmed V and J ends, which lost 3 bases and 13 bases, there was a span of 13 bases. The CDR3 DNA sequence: TGTGCCAGCAGTTTTGCGATAGGGCCCCCCCTCCACTTT. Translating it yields CASSFAIGPPLHF.

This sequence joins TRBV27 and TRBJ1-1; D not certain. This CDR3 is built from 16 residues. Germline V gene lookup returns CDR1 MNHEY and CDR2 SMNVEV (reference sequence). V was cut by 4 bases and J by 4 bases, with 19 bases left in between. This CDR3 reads CASSSVTLRWSTEAFF. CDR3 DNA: TGTGCCAGCAGTTCTGTTACTCTCAGGTGGAGCACTGAAGCTTTCTTT.

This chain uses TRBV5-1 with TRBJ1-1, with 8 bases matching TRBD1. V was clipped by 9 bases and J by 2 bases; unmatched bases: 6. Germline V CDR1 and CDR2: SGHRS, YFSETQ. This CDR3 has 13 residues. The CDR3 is CATSTGANTEAFF. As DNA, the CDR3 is TGCGCCACTTCGACAGGGGCTAACACTGAAGCTTTCTTT.

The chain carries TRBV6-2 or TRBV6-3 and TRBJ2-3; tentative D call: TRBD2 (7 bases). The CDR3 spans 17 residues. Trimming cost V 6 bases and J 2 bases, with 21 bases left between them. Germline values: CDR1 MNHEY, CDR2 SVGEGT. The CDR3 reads CASSPRGGTSYTDTQYF. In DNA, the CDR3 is TGTGCCAGCAGCCCTAGGGGGGGGACCTCCTACACAGATACGCAGTATTTT.

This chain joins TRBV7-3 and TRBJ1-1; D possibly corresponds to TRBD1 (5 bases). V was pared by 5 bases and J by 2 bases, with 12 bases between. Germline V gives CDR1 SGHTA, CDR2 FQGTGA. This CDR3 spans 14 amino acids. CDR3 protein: CASSQGPVNTEAFF. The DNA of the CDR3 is TGTGCCAGCAGCCAGGGACCGGTCAACACTGAAGCTTTCTTT.

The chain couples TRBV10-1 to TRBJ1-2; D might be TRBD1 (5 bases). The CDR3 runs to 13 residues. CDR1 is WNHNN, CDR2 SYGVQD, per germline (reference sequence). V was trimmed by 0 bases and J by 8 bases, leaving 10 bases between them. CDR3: CASSESIRDGYTF. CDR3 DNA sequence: TGCGCCAGCAGTGAGTCGATCAGGGACGGCTACACCTTC.

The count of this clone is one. CDR3 sequence (DNA): TGCAGTGCTAGTATGCCCCCGAACACTGAAGCTTTCTTT. Amino acids: CSASMPPNTEAFF. The rearrangement uses TRBV20-1 and TRBJ1-1; no firm D call. CDR3 size: 13 residues. Per the germline V gene, CDR1 is DFQATT and CDR2 is SNEGSKA (reference sequence). Trimming removed 3 bases from V and 1 base from J, with 9 bases in between.

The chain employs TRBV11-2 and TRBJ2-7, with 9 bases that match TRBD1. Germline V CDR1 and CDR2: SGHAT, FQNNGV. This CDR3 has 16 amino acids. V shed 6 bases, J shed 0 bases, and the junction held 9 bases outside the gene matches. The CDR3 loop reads CASSPQRQGVSYEQYF. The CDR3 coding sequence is TGTGCCAGCAGTCCTCAACGACAGGGGGTCTCCTACGAGCAGTACTTC.

CDR3 DNA sequence: TGCGCCAGCAGCTGGTCGAACACCGGGGAGCTGTTTTTT. As protein: CASSWSNTGELFF. V is TRBV5-1 and J is TRBJ2-2; D is unclear. Germline values: CDR1 SGHRS, CDR2 YFSETQ. CDR3 length: 13 amino acids. V shed 3 bases and J shed 0 bases, with 3 bases lying between them. Supplemented by reference TRBV5-1 and TRBJ2-2, the full variable domain reads KAGVTQTPRYLIKTRGQQVTLSCSPISGHRSVSWYQQTPGQGLQFLFEYFSETQRNKGNFPGRFSGRQFSNSRSEMNVSTLELGDSALYLCASSWSNTGELFFGEGSRLTVL.

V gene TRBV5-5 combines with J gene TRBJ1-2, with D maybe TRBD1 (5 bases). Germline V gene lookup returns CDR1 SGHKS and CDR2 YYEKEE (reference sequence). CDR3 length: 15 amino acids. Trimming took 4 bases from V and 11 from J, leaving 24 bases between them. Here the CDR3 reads CASSQSPGTATPYTF. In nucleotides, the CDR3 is TGTGCCAGCAGCCAATCCCCCGGGACGGCGACGCCATACACCTTC. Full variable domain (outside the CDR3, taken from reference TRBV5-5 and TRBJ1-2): DAGVTQSPTHLIKTRGQQVTLRCSPISGHKSVSWYQQVLGQGPQFIFQYYEKEERGRGNFPDRFSARQFPNYSSELNVNALLLGDSALYLCASSQSPGTATPYTFGSGTRLTVV.

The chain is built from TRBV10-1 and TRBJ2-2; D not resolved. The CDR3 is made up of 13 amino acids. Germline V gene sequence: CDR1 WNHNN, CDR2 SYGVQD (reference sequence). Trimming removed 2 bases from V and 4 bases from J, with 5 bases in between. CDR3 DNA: TGCGCCAGCAGTGAGACCCGCACCGGGGAGCTGTTTTTT. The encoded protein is CASSETRTGELFF.

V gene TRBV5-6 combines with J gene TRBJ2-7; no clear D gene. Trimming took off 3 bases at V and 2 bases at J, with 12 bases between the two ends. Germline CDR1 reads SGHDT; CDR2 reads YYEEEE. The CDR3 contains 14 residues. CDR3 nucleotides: TGTGCCAGCAGCTCGGGCCCCAGAGCCTACGAGCAGTACTTC. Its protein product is CASSSGPRAYEQYF.

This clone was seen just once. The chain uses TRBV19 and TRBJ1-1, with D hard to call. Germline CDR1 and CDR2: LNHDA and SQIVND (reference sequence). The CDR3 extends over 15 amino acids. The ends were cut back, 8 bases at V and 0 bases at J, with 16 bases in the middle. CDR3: CASWEGQAMNTEAFF. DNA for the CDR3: TGTGCCAGTTGGGAAGGGCAGGCAATGAACACTGAAGCTTTCTTT. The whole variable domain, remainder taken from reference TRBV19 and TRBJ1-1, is DGGITQSPKYLFRKEGQNVTLSCEQNLNHDAMYWYRQDPGQGLRLIYYSQIVNDFQKGDIAEGYSVSREKKESFPLTVTSAQKNPTAFYLCASWEGQAMNTEAFFGQGTRLTVV.

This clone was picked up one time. CDR3 DNA: TGTGCCAGCAGTTTTGCAGGGCAGTTCAATCAGCCCCAGCATTTT. It encodes CASSFAGQFNQPQHF. This chain links TRBV28 with TRBJ1-5; perhaps TRBD1 as D (5 bases). V lost 3 bases to trimming and J lost 3 bases, with 12 bases between them. This CDR3 is built from 15 residues. Per germline, CDR1 MDHEN and CDR2 SYDVKM.

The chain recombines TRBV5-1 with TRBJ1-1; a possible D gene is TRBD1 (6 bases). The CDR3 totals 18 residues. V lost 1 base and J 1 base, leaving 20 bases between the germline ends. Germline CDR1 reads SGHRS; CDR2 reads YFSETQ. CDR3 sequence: CASSLQSRGRSRNTEAFF. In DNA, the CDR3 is TGCGCCAGCAGCTTGCAGAGTCGGGGGCGCTCTAGGAACACTGAAGCTTTCTTT.

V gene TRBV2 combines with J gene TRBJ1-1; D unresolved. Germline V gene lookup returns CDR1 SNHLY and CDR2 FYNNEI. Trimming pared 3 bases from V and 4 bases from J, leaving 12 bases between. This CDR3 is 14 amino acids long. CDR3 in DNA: TGTGCCAGCAGTGATGTGCTACGGGGCACTGAAGCTTTCTTT. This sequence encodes CASSDVLRGTEAFF.

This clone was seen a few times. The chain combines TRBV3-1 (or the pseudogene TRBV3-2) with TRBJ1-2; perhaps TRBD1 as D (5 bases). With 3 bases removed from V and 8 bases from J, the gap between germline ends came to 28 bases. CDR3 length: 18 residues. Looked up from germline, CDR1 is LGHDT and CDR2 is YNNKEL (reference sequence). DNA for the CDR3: TGTGCCAGCAGCCAGGCATTGGGGCAGGGAACGGCGGGCGACGGCTACACCTTC. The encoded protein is CASSQALGQGTAGDGYTF.

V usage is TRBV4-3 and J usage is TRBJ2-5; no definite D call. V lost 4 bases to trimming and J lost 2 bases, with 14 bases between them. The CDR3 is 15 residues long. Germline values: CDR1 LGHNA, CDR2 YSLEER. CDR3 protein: CASSPRTAEQETQYF. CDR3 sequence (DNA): TGCGCCAGCAGCCCTCGCACAGCAGAACAAGAGACCCAGTACTTC.

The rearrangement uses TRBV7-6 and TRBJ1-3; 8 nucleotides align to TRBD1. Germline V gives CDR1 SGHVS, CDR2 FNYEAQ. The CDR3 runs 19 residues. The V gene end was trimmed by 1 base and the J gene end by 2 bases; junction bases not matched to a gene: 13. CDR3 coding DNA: TGTGCCAGCAGCTTAGGGGGCAGGGGGCAGGACTATGCTGGAAACACCATATATTTT. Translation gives CASSLGGRGQDYAGNTIYF.

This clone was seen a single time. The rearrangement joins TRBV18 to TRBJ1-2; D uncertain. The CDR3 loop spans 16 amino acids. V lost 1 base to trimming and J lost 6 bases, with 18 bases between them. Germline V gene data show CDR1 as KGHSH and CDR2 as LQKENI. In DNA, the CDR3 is TGTGCCAGCTCACCACTCGGCGGAAGACCGGGCGATGGCTACACCTTC. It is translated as CASSPLGGRPGDGYTF.

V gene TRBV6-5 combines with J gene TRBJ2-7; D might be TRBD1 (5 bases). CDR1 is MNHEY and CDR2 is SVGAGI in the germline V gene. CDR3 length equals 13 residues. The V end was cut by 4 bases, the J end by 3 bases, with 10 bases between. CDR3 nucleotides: TGTGCCAGCAGTTTAGGACAAATCTACGAGCAGTACTTC. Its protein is CASSLGQIYEQYF.

The CDR3 DNA follows: TGTGCCAGCAGCGCCCCGGGACAGAATGGGCGCGTTGTACTGTTTTTT. Its protein is CASSAPGQNGRVVLFF. This rearrangement joins TRBV7-9 to TRBJ1-4, with TRBD1 matching over 7 bases. Losses at the gene ends were 5 bases for V and 13 bases for J; bases not matched to a gene: 19. The CDR3 is made up of 16 amino acids. Looked up from germline, CDR1 is SEHNR and CDR2 is FQNEAQ (reference sequence). Filled out from reference TRBV7-9 and TRBJ1-4, the complete variable domain reads DTGVSQNPRHKITKRGQNVTFRCDPISEHNRLYWYRQTLGQGPEFLTYFQNEAQLEKSRLLSDRFSAERPKGSFSTLEIQRTEQGDSAMYLCASSAPGQNGRVVLFFGSGTQLSVL.

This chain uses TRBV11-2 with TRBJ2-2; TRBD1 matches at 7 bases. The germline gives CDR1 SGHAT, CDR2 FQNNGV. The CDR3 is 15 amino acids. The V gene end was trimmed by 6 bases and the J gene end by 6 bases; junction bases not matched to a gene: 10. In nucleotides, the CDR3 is TGTGCCAGCAGGACGTGGGCAGGGGGATCCGGGGAGCTGTTTTTT. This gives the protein CASRTWAGGSGELFF.

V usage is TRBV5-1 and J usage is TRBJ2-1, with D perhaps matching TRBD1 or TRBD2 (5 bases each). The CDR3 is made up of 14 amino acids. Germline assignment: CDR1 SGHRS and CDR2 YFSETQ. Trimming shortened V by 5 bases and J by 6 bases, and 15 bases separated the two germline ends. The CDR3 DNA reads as TGCGCCAGCAGACAGATGGGGGTTACCAATGAGCAGTTCTTC. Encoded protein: CASRQMGVTNEQFF.

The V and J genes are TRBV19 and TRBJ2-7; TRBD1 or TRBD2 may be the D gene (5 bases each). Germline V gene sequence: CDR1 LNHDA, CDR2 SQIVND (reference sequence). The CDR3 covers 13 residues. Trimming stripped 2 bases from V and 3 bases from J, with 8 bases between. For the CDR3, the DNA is TGTGCCAGTAGTATATGGGGGAACTACGAGCAGTACTTC. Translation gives CASSIWGNYEQYF.

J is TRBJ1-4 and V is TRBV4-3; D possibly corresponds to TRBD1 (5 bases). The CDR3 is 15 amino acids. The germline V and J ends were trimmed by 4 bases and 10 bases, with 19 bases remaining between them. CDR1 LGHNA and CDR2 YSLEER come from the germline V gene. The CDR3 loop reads CASSPGLYLGGKLFF. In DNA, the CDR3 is TGCGCCAGCAGCCCGGGGTTGTACCTTGGGGGAAAACTGTTTTTT.

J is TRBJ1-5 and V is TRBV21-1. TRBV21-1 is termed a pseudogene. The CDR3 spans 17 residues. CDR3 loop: CASSGRTEIHSNQPQHF. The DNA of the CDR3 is TGTGCCAGCAGCGGACGGACGGAGATCCATAGCAATCAGCCCCAGCATTTT.